This record covers a single TCR beta chain. The sample belongs to a study of cytomegalovirus exposure and HLA in healthy donors. This CDR3 has 13 amino acids. Germline values: CDR1 GTSNPN, CDR2 SVGIG (reference sequence). Trimming left V 3 bases short and J 7 bases short, with 15 bases between. A multiplex PCR was run with 60 Vbeta primers and 13 Jbeta primers. As processed by the authors: In a later analysis, 80 million or so unique TCR beta chains included roughly 11 million shared by two or more donors. This table comes from immunoSEQ multiplex PCR, and its TCRdb copy is limited to in-frame clones, with some not included. V, J and clone size were drawn from that table, and D and trimming were deduced from the DNA. The profile shows 180,000 or so clones, around 80% of them singletons.

Sequencing used PBMCs. This receptor was identified in a woman aged 60 to 75 in good health and CMV-seropositive. The V gene is TRBV30, the J gene TRBJ1-1; a weak D match, TRBD1 (6 bases). The CDR3 loop reads CAWRGAGGGEAFF. The CDR3 DNA is TGTGCCTGGAGGGGGGCGGGGGGGGGTGAAGCTTTCTTT. The variable domain in full, with the rest retrieved from reference TRBV30 and TRBJ1-1, is SQTIHQWPATLVQPVGSPLSLECTVEGTSNPNLYWYRQAAGRGLQLLFYSVGIGQISSEVPQNLSASRPQDRQFILSSKKLLLSDSGFYLCAWRGAGGGEAFFGQGTRLTVV.